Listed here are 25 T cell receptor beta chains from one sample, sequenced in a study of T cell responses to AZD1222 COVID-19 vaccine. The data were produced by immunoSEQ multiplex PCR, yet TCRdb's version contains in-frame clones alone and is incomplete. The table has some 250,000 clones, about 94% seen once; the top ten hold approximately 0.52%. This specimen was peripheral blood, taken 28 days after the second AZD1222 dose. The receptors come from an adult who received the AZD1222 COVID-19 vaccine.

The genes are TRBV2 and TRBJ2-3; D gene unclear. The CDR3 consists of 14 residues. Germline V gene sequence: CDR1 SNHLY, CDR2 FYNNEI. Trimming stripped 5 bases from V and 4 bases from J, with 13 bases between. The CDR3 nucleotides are TGTGCCAGCAGTTTAAGGACCAGCCCAGATACGCAGTATTTT. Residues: CASSLRTSPDTQYF.

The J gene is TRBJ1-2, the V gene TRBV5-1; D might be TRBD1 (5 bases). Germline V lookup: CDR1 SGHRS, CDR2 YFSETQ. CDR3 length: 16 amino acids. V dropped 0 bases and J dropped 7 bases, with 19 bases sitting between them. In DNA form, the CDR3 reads TGCGCCAGCAGCTTGGAGCAGGGAGCCCCCTATGGTGGCTACACCTTC. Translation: CASSLEQGAPYGGYTF.

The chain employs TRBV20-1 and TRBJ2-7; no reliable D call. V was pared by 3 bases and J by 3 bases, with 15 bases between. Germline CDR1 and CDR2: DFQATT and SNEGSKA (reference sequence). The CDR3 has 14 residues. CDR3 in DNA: TGCAGTGCTAGTAACCTATTGGGGAACTACGAGCAGTACTTC. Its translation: CSASNLLGNYEQYF.

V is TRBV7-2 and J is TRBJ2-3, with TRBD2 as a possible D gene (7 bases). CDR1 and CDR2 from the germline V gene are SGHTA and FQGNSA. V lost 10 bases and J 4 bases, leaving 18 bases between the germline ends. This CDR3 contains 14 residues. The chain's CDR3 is CATRLGGAADTQYF. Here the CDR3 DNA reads TGTGCCACCCGCTTGGGGGGGGCCGCAGATACGCAGTATTTT.

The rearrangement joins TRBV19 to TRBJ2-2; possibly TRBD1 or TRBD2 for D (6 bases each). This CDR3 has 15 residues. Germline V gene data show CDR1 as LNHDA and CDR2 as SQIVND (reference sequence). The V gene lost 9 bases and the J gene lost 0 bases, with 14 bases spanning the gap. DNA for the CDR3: TGTGCCAGCCGGGGGACAACCGCGAACACCGGGGAGCTGTTTTTT. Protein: CASRGTTANTGELFF.

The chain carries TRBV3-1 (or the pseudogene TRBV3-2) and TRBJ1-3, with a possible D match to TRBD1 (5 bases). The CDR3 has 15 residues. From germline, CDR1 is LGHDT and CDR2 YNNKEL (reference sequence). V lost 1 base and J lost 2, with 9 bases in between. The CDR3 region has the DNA TGTGCCAGCAGCCAAGGGCCAGGGACTGGAAACACCATATATTTT. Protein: CASSQGPGTGNTIYF.

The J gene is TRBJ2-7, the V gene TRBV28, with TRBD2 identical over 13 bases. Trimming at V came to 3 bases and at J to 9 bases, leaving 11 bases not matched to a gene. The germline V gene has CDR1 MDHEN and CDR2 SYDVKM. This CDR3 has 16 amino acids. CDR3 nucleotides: TGTGCCAGCAGTTTCCGGACTAGCGGGAGTATGAGGGGGCAGTACTTC. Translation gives CASSFRTSGSMRGQYF.

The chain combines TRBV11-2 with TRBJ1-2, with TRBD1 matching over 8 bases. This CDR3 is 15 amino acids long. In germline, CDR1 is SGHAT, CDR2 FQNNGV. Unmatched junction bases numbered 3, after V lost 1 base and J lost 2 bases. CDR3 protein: CASSLVRQGNYGYTF. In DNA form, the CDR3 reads TGTGCCAGCAGCTTAGTACGACAGGGGAACTATGGCTACACCTTC.

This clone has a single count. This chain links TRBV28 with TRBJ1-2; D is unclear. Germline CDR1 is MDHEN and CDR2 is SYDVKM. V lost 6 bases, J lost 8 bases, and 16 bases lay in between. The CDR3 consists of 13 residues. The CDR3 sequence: CASSRNRVQGYTF. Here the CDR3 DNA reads TGTGCCAGCAGCAGGAACCGGGTGCAAGGCTACACCTTC.

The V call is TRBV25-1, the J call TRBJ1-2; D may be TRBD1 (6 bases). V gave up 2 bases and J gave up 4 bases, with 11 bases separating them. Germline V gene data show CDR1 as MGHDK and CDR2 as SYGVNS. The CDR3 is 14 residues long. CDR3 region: CASSEMGHSYGYTF. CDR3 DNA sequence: TGTGCCAGCAGTGAAATGGGACATAGCTATGGCTACACCTTC.

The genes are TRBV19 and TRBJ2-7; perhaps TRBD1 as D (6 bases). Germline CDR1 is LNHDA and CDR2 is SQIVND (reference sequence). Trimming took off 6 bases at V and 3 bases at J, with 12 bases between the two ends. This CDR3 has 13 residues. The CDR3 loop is CASRMTGHYEQYF. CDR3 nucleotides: TGTGCCAGTAGAATGACAGGCCACTACGAGCAGTACTTC.

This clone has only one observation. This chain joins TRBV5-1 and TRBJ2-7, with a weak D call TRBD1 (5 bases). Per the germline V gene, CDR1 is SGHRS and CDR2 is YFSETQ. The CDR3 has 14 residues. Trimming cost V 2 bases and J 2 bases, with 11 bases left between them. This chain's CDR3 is CASSFKGSTYEQYF. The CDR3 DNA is TGCGCCAGCAGCTTTAAGGGGTCAACCTACGAGCAGTACTTC.

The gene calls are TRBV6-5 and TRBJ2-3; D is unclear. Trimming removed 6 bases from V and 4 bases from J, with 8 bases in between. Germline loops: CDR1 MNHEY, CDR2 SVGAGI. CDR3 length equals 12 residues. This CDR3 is CASSPRADTQYF. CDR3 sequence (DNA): TGTGCCAGCAGCCCACGGGCAGATACGCAGTATTTT.

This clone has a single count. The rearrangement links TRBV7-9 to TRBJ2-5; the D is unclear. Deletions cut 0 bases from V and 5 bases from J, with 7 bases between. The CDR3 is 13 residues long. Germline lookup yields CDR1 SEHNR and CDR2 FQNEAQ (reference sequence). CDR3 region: CASSLASAETQYF. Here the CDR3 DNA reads TGTGCCAGCAGCTTAGCGTCAGCGGAGACCCAGTACTTC.

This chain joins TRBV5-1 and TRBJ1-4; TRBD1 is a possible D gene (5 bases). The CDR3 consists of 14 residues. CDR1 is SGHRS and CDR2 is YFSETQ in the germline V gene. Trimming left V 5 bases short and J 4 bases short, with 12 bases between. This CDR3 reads CASRDQGNNEKLFF. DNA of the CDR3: TGCGCCAGCAGGGATCAGGGTAATAATGAAAAACTGTTTTTT.

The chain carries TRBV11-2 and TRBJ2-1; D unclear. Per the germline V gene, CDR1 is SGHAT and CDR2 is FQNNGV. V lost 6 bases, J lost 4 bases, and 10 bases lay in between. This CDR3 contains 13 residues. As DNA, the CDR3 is TGTGCCAGCAGGGCTACAGCATACAATGAGCAGTTCTTC. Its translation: CASRATAYNEQFF.

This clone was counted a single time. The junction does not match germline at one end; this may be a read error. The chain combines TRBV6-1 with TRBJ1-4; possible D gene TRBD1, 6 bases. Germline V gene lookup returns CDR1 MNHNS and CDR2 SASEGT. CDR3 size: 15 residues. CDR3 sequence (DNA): TGTGCCAGCAGTGAAGGGACAGCAACAAATGAAAAACTGTTTTTT. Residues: CASSEGTATNEKLFF.

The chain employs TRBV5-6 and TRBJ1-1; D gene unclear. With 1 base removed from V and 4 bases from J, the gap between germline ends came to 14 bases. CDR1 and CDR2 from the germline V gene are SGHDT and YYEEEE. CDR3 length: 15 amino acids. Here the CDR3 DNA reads TGTGCCAGCAGCTTGACCCCCGGGCGGGGCACTGAAGCTTTCTTT. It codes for CASSLTPGRGTEAFF.

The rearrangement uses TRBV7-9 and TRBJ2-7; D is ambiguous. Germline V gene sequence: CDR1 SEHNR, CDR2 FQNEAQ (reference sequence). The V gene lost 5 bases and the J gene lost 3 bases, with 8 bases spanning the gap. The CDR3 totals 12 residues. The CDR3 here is CASSLINYEQYF. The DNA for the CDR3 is TGTGCCAGCAGCCTCATAAACTACGAGCAGTACTTC.

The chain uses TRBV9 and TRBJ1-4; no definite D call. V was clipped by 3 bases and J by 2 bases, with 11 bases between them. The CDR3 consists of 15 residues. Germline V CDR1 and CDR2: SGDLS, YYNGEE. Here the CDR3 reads CASSADALTNEKLFF. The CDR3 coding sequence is TGTGCCAGCAGCGCGGACGCGTTGACTAATGAAAAACTGTTTTTT.

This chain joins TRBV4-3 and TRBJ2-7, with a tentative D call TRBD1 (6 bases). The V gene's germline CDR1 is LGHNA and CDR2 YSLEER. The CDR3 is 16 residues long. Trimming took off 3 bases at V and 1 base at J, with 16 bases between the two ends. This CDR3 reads CASSQDYRELSYEQYF. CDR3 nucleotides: TGCGCCAGCAGCCAGGATTACAGGGAATTGTCCTACGAGCAGTACTTC.

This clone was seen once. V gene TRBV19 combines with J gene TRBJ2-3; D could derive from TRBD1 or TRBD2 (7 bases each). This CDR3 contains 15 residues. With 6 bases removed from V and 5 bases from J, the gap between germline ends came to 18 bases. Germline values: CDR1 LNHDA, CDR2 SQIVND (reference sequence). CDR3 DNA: TGTGCCAGTAGAACCATCGACAGGGAGGGAGATACGCAGTATTTT. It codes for CASRTIDREGDTQYF.

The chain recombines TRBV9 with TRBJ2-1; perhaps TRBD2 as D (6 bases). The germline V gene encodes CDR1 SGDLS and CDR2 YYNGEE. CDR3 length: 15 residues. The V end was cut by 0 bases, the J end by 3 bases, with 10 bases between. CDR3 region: CASSVGAGVYNEQFF. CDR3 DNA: TGTGCCAGCAGCGTAGGAGCGGGTGTCTACAATGAGCAGTTCTTC.

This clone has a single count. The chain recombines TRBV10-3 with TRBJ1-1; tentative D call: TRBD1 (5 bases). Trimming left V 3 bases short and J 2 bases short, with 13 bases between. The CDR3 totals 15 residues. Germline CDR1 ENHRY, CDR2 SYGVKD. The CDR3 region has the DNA TGTGCCATCAGTGAAAGGGGTGTCATTAACACTGAAGCTTTCTTT. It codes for CAISERGVINTEAFF.

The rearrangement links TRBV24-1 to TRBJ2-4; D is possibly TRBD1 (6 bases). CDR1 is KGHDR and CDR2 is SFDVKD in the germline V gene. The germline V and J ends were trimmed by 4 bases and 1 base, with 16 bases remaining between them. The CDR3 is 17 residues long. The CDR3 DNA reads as TGTGCCACCAGTGACTCTCGGACTGGGGGCGCCAAAAACATTCAGTACTTC. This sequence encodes CATSDSRTGGAKNIQYF.